The 14 T cell receptor beta chains presented below share a single source sample, sequenced in a study of response to subunit inactivated influenza vaccine. Via MiXCR, TCRdb re-called the RT-PCR reads, giving one row per CDR3 protein. The sample has just under 550,000 distinct CDR3 sequences, approximately 22% seen once; the top ten hold 2.8%. This same sample was also taken into another study, of T cells expressing NK-cell markers. That publication notes: Production of TCR beta cDNA relied on 5'RACE template switching with UMIs.

The sample in question was CD4+ T cells sorted from PBMCs, obtained 11 to 12 days after vaccination. The source of these receptors is a man aged 50-60 years who received an inactivated influenza vaccine.

J is TRBJ1-4 and V is TRBV7-9; D is unresolved. The germline CDR1 and CDR2 sequences are SEHNR and FQNEAQ (reference sequence). Trimming stripped 0 bases from V and 3 bases from J, with 5 bases between. The CDR3 is 14 residues long. The CDR3 sequence is CASSLAAANEKLFF. The CDR3, as DNA: TGTGCCAGCAGCTTAGCGGCAGCTAATGAAAAACTGTTTTTT.

Comment on this clonotype: Just one base apart from a much larger clone, this may be a read error. V and J are TRBV29-1 and TRBJ2-7; possibly TRBD1 or TRBD2 for D (5 bases each). CDR1 SQVTM and CDR2 ANQGSEA come from the germline V gene. The CDR3 runs 13 residues. CDR3 loop: CSVESVRGHEHYF. CDR3 in DNA: TGCAGCGTTGAATCGGTGAGGGGCCACGAGCACTACTTC.

This clonotype appeared a single time. V is TRBV5-1 and J is TRBJ2-2; the match to TRBD2 covers 9 bases. This CDR3 spans 16 amino acids. The germline CDR1 and CDR2 sequences are SGHRS and YFSETQ. The V gene end was trimmed by 4 bases and the J gene end by 4 bases; junction bases not matched to a gene: 8. The CDR3 sequence: CASSVLAGGLTGELFF. Here the CDR3 DNA reads TGCGCCAGCAGCGTACTTGCGGGAGGGCTCACCGGGGAGCTGTTTTTT. Full variable domain (rest looked up from reference TRBV5-1 and TRBJ2-2): KAGVTQTPRYLIKTRGQQVTLSCSPISGHRSVSWYQQTPGQGLQFLFEYFSETQRNKGNFPGRFSGRQFSNSRSEMNVSTLELGDSALYLCASSVLAGGLTGELFFGEGSRLTVL.

This clonotype was detected a few times. The chain has TRBV4-2 and TRBJ2-1; a possible D gene is TRBD2 (6 bases). The germline V and J ends were trimmed by 2 bases and 8 bases, with 19 bases remaining between them. CDR1 is LGHNA, CDR2 YNFKEQ, per germline. The CDR3 has 16 amino acids. The CDR3 sequence: CASSQMFKGSSDEQFF. The CDR3 DNA follows: TGTGCCAGCAGCCAAATGTTCAAGGGGTCTAGCGATGAGCAGTTCTTC.

The rearrangement uses TRBV11-2 and TRBJ1-2, with no clear D. The CDR3 totals 13 residues. The V gene's germline CDR1 is SGHAT and CDR2 FQNNGV. V lost 5 bases and J lost 8, with 15 bases in between. This CDR3 reads CASSLSGVWGYTF. The CDR3 DNA follows: TGTGCCAGCAGCCTGAGCGGTGTCTGGGGCTACACCTTC.

The chain is built from TRBV6-5 and TRBJ1-1, with D unclear. V lost 2 bases to trimming and J lost 2 bases, with 12 bases between them. This CDR3 contains 15 residues. Germline V gives CDR1 MNHEY, CDR2 SVGAGI. The CDR3 region has the DNA TGTGCCAGCAGTTACGGTACGGGTCGTAACACTGAAGCTTTCTTT. Its protein is CASSYGTGRNTEAFF.

The chain combines TRBV7-9 with TRBJ1-2; D gene unclear. The germline V gene encodes CDR1 SEHNR and CDR2 FQNEAQ (reference sequence). This CDR3 is built from 14 residues. Between the trimmed V and J ends, which lost 1 base and 2 bases, there was a span of 8 bases. DNA for the CDR3: TGTGCCAGCAGCTTAGATGGGAGAAACTATGGCTACACCTTC. Translation gives CASSLDGRNYGYTF.

This rearrangement joins TRBV9 to TRBJ2-1; D possibly matches TRBD1 or TRBD2 (6 bases each). CDR1 is SGDLS, CDR2 YYNGEE, per germline. The length of the CDR3 is 14 residues. Trimming left V 4 bases short and J 8 bases short, with 16 bases between. CDR3 in amino acids: CASSFRRGVDEQFF. The DNA of the CDR3 is TGTGCCAGCAGCTTCAGGAGGGGGGTAGATGAGCAGTTCTTC.

This clonotype turned up a few times. J is TRBJ2-1 and V is TRBV6-1, with TRBD1 as a possible D gene (6 bases). The CDR3 is 16 residues long. V lost 4 bases and J 0 bases, leaving 13 bases between the germline ends. The V gene's germline CDR1 is MNHNS and CDR2 SASEGT. The CDR3 loop reads CASSAIQGHSYNEQFF. CDR3 DNA sequence: TGTGCCAGCAGTGCCATACAGGGACACTCCTACAATGAGCAGTTCTTC.

Only a few counts were recorded for this clonotype. This chain links TRBV28 with TRBJ2-7; D perhaps matches TRBD1 (5 bases). The CDR3 extends over 11 amino acids. Germline V CDR1 and CDR2: MDHEN, SYDVKM. Trimming removed 5 bases at V and 9 bases at J, with 11 bases between. The CDR3 loop reads CASSPGQAQYF. The CDR3 coding sequence is TGTGCCAGCAGTCCAGGACAAGCGCAGTACTTC.

The gene calls are TRBV11-2 and TRBJ2-1; the match to TRBD2 covers 8 bases. CDR1 and CDR2 (germline): SGHAT, FQNNGV. This CDR3 is 16 amino acids long. With 3 bases clipped from V and 9 bases from J, the junction kept 13 bases outside the gene matches. CDR3 region: CASSLGGTRRGSEQFF. The CDR3 DNA reads as TGTGCCAGCAGCTTGGGGGGGACTAGAAGGGGGAGTGAGCAGTTCTTC.

The chain links TRBV7-3 to TRBJ2-7, with a tentative D call TRBD2 (5 bases). This CDR3 region has 14 residues. V lost 5 bases, J lost 4 bases, and 15 bases lay in between. The germline CDR1 and CDR2 sequences are SGHTA and FQGTGA. The CDR3 DNA is TGTGCCAGCAGCCCCTCGCTGGGAGTGTACGAGCAGTACTTC. Translation gives CASSPSLGVYEQYF.

This clonotype has only a few counts. V and J are TRBV20-1 and TRBJ2-5; TRBD2 matches at 10 bases. CDR3 length: 15 residues. Germline CDR1 reads DFQATT; CDR2 reads SNEGSKA (reference sequence). The V and J ends lost 7 bases and 1 base, in that order; junction bases with no gene match: 9. DNA for the CDR3: TGCAGTGTCCACCCTAGCGGGAGTCCCCAAGAGACCCAGTACTTC. The encoded protein is CSVHPSGSPQETQYF.

This chain joins TRBV7-2 and TRBJ2-7, with 12 nucleotides matching TRBD2. Per the germline V gene, CDR1 is SGHTA and CDR2 is FQGNSA. The junction had 4 bases not matched to a gene; V was cut back by 6 bases and J by 1 base. The CDR3 loop spans 15 amino acids. The CDR3: CASRRTSGNSYEQYF. CDR3 in DNA: TGTGCCAGCAGACGGACTAGCGGGAATTCCTACGAGCAGTACTTC.